Presented here are 14 T cell receptor beta chains from one specimen sequenced in a study of blood T cell repertoires in COVID-19 (dated by TCRdb to between 2020 and 2021). The method behind the library was the immunoSEQ multiplex PCR assay. This is the immuneACCESS table as TCRdb keeps it, with only in-frame sequences that have V and J called. A part of the clones is gone; compared with another copy, unresolved V genes explain less than half, and the rest is unexplained. The sample yields fewer than 200,000 clones; around 73% were counted once. The leading ten clones occupy approximately 15% of the sample. The sample comprised PBMCs or T cells enriched from blood (not recorded which). These TCRs come from a woman in her fifties or sixties who had recovered from COVID-19.

The gene calls are TRBV28 and TRBJ1-4; TRBD1 agrees at 8 bases. Trimming cost V 4 bases and J 5 bases; bases outside gene matches: 6. The CDR3 has 15 amino acids. CDR1 and CDR2 from the germline V gene are MDHEN and SYDVKM. The CDR3 sequence is CASSWRGQANEKLFF. CDR3 bases: TGTGCCAGCAGTTGGAGGGGACAGGCAAATGAAAAACTGTTTTTT.

The chain is built from TRBV7-8 and TRBJ1-4, with D uncertain. Trimming removed 5 bases at V and 6 bases at J, with 13 bases between. Germline V lookup: CDR1 SGHVS, CDR2 FQNEAQ. CDR3 size: 14 residues. CDR3 bases: TGTGCCAGCAGCCGGGCGGGCGTCGATGAAAAACTGTTTTTT. Translated, it gives CASSRAGVDEKLFF.

The chain uses TRBV7-9 and TRBJ2-2; TRBD1 is a possible D gene (7 bases). V lost 4 bases and J 5 bases, leaving 26 bases between the germline ends. The CDR3 contains 19 residues. Looked up from germline, CDR1 is SEHNR and CDR2 is FQNEAQ (reference sequence). The CDR3 here is CASSWWTGPLFSGTGELFF. The CDR3 coding sequence is TGTGCCAGCAGCTGGTGGACAGGACCCCTCTTTAGCGGAACCGGGGAGCTGTTTTTT.

The count of this clone is one. This rearrangement joins TRBV5-1 to TRBJ1-4; D gene ambiguous. The CDR3 loop spans 13 amino acids. The ends were cut back, 5 bases at V and 8 bases at J, with 13 bases in the middle. Germline CDR1 and CDR2: SGHRS and YFSETQ. For the CDR3, the DNA is TGCGCCAGCAGAAAGGGAGGTGAAGAAAAACTGTTTTTT. Its protein product is CASRKGGEEKLFF.

This clone has only one observation. J is TRBJ2-1 and V is TRBV18; 10 nucleotides match TRBD2. Germline V gene sequence: CDR1 KGHSH, CDR2 LQKENI. The V segment lost 1 base and the J segment 16 bases; nucleotides outside the gene matches: 7. The CDR3 has 13 residues. CDR3 sequence (DNA): TGTGCCAGCTCACCACAGCGGGAGGGCGGGCAATTCTTC. It specifies CASSPQREGGQFF. The full variable domain, with the rest looked up from reference TRBV18 and TRBJ2-1, is NAGVMQNPRHLVRRRGQEARLRCSPMKGHSHVYWYRQLPEEGLKFMVYLQKENIIDESGMPKERFSAEFPKEGPSILRIQQVVRGDSAAYFCASSPQREGGQFFGPGTRLTVL.

V and J are TRBV5-1 and TRBJ2-7; 13 positions match TRBD2. The junction had 4 bases not matched to a gene; V was cut back by 1 base and J by 0 bases. The length of the CDR3 is 17 residues. Germline CDR1 and CDR2: SGHRS and YFSETQ. The CDR3 sequence is CASSLTSGRVNSYEQYF. For the CDR3, the DNA is TGCGCCAGCAGCTTGACTAGCGGGAGGGTAAACTCCTACGAGCAGTACTTC.

The rearrangement links TRBV28 to TRBJ1-1, with TRBD1 matching 8 bases. Germline V CDR1 and CDR2: MDHEN, SYDVKM. The CDR3 extends over 13 amino acids. Trimming took 2 bases from V and 4 from J; bases not matched to a gene: 0. CDR3 protein: CASSLQGATEAFF. CDR3 bases: TGTGCCAGCAGTTTACAGGGGGCCACTGAAGCTTTCTTT.

This clone appeared a few times. The gene calls are TRBV20-1 and TRBJ2-1, with D possibly TRBD2 on 5 matching bases. V dropped 3 bases and J dropped 8 bases, with 11 bases sitting between them. The CDR3 covers 12 residues. In germline, CDR1 is DFQATT, CDR2 SNEGSKA (reference sequence). This CDR3 is CSASEREHEQFF. Written as DNA, the CDR3 is TGCAGTGCTAGTGAGAGGGAACATGAGCAGTTCTTC.

V and J are TRBV4-3 and TRBJ2-3, with 8 bases fitting TRBD1. Germline V gene lookup returns CDR1 LGHNA and CDR2 YSLEER. CDR3 length equals 16 residues. The V gene end was trimmed by 0 bases and the J gene end by 4 bases; junction bases not matched to a gene: 6. The CDR3 DNA reads as TGCGCCAGCAGCCAAGAGCCCGGGACAGGTGCAGATACGCAGTATTTT. Its translation is CASSQEPGTGADTQYF.

This clone was found a few times. The J gene is TRBJ1-5, the V gene TRBV6-5; 11 bases match TRBD1. The CDR3 is made up of 14 amino acids. The germline gives CDR1 MNHEY, CDR2 SVGAGI. V dropped 6 bases and J dropped 7; count of bases not matched to a gene: 5. The CDR3 bases are TGTGCCAGCAGGAGGGACAGGGGGGACCAGCCCCAGCATTTT. This encodes CASRRDRGDQPQHF.

This CDR3 is CAWSVGLAGGRKPYNEQFF. CDR3 in DNA: TGTGCCTGGAGTGTGGGGCTAGCGGGAGGGAGAAAACCCTACAATGAGCAGTTCTTC. This chain connects TRBV30 to TRBJ2-1; the match to TRBD2 covers 12 bases. CDR3 length equals 19 residues. Germline V gene data show CDR1 as GTSNPN and CDR2 as SVGIG (reference sequence). With V trimmed by 0 bases and J by 2 bases, 11 bases remained unmatched.

The J gene is TRBJ2-7, the V gene TRBV6-5; no definite D call. Trimming removed 0 bases from V and 2 bases from J, with 8 bases in between. Germline assignment: CDR1 MNHEY and CDR2 SVGAGI. This CDR3 contains 14 residues. The CDR3 region is CASSYSGEAYEQYF. The CDR3 nucleotides read TGTGCCAGCAGTTACTCCGGCGAGGCCTACGAGCAGTACTTC.

This clone was observed a handful of times. The chain links TRBV7-8 to TRBJ1-6, with TRBD1 matching over 9 bases. The CDR3 is 15 amino acids. V lost 1 base, J lost 7 bases, and 2 bases stayed unmatched. Looked up from germline, CDR1 is SGHVS and CDR2 is FQNEAQ. CDR3 sequence: CASSLVDRGNSPLHF. The CDR3 coding sequence is TGTGCCAGCAGCTTAGTGGACAGGGGAAATTCACCCCTCCACTTT.

The rearrangement joins TRBV27 to TRBJ1-5, with a possible D match to TRBD1 (5 bases). The germline V gene has CDR1 MNHEY and CDR2 SMNVEV (reference sequence). This CDR3 is built from 13 residues. Trimming left V 8 bases short and J 7 bases short, with 15 bases between. CDR3 amino acids: CASGLRQRQPQHF. CDR3 coding DNA: TGTGCCAGCGGCCTACGACAGAGACAGCCCCAGCATTTT.